The sequence of this T cell receptor beta chain was determined in a study of blood T cell repertoires in COVID-19. Study as a whole: Acute and convalescent COVID-19 specimens originated in the United States, Italy and Spain. From T cells, B-cell-depleted T cells, or PBMCs came the material, which was cDNA or gDNA.

This CDR3 has 17 amino acids. CDR1 and CDR2 from the germline V gene are SGHTA and FQGNSA. Trimming at V came to 5 bases and at J to 0 bases, leaving 9 bases not matched to a gene. Authors' analysis steps: Reference gene primer amplification gave nucleated cell count estimates. The protocol was immunoSEQ multiplex PCR, while the TCRdb copy is restricted to in-frame clones and leaves out a portion. The V and J calls and clone size were taken over from that table, and D and trimming were inferred from the DNA. The sample contains 200,000 to 250,000 clones, about four fifths of which appear only once. This TCR was recovered from a young man who had recovered from COVID-19. The rearrangement links TRBV7-2 to TRBJ1-3; TRBD1 matches at 8 bases. Sequencing was carried out using peripheral blood. CDR3 amino acids: CASSVEPGGSSGNTIYF. For the CDR3, the DNA is TGTGCCAGCAGCGTAGAGCCAGGGGGCTCCTCTGGAAACACCATATATTTT. The full variable domain, with the rest looked up from reference TRBV7-2 and TRBJ1-3, is GAGVSQSPSNKVTEKGKDVELRCDPISGHTALYWYRQSLGQGLEFLIYFQGNSAPDKSGLPSDRFSAERTGGSVSTLTIQRTQQEDSAVYLCASSVEPGGSSGNTIYFGEGSWLTVV.